These 30 T cell receptor beta chains came from one sample sequenced in a study. TCRdb re-derived calls from the RT-PCR reads in MiXCR, one entry per CDR3 protein. The data contain about 680,000 distinct CDR3 sequences, more than 13% of them singletons. The sample comprised memory CD4+ T cells from blood. The receptors shown here come from a female donor in good health, serving as a healthy control.

Only a few counts were recorded for this clonotype. This chain uses TRBV27 with TRBJ2-7, with 12 nucleotides matching TRBD2. Germline loops: CDR1 MNHEY, CDR2 SMNVEV (reference sequence). V lost 0 bases, J lost 4 bases, and 7 bases stayed unmatched. CDR3 size: 17 residues. CDR3 bases: TGTGCCAGCAGTTTATCTTCTAGCGGGAGGGCCTTGTACGAGCAGTACTTC. This translates into CASSLSSSGRALYEQYF.

The table lists this clonotype with many counts. The gene calls are TRBV7-2 and TRBJ1-2, with no clear D. Per germline, CDR1 SGHTA and CDR2 FQGNSA. CDR3 size: 12 residues. V lost 6 bases, J lost 6 bases, and 11 bases lay in between. In DNA, the CDR3 is TGTGCCAGCAGTCCAGGCCTCAATGGCTACACCTTC. Protein product: CASSPGLNGYTF.

This rearrangement joins TRBV7-2 to TRBJ1-3; maybe TRBD1 (6 bases). Deletions cut 5 bases from V and 2 bases from J, with 19 bases between. Germline V gene lookup returns CDR1 SGHTA and CDR2 FQGNSA. This CDR3 is 17 amino acids long. As DNA, the CDR3 is TGTGCCAGCAGCCCCCAAGAGGGGGTCTTAACTGGAAACACCATATATTTT. Residues: CASSPQEGVLTGNTIYF.

This clonotype was seen a few times. This rearrangement joins TRBV27 to TRBJ2-1; 13 bases map to TRBD2. The CDR3 length is 15 residues. The J segment lost 10 bases and the V segment lost 6 bases, leaving 9 bases of the junction unmatched. Per the germline V gene, CDR1 is MNHEY and CDR2 is SMNVEV (reference sequence). This CDR3 reads CASRPTSGGGGEQFF. Written as DNA, the CDR3 is TGTGCCAGCAGGCCTACTAGCGGGGGGGGAGGCGAGCAGTTCTTC.

A few counts support this clonotype. V usage is TRBV7-2 and J usage is TRBJ2-7, with D hard to call. This CDR3 region has 13 residues. The germline V gene encodes CDR1 SGHTA and CDR2 FQGNSA. Trimming stripped 10 bases from V and 0 bases from J, with 13 bases between. As DNA, the CDR3 is TGTGCCACCGCCCCTGACAACTCCTACGAGCAGTACTTC. Translated: CATAPDNSYEQYF.

The chain carries TRBV20-1 and TRBJ2-4; D not certain. V shed 7 bases and J shed 1 base, with 17 bases lying between them. Germline CDR1 is DFQATT and CDR2 is SNEGSKA (reference sequence). This CDR3 has 15 residues. The CDR3 sequence is CSVWAFLGAKNIQYF. DNA for the CDR3: TGCAGTGTCTGGGCCTTCTTAGGGGCCAAAAACATTCAGTACTTC.

This clonotype was found a few times. The chain carries TRBV20-1 and TRBJ2-7, with D tentatively TRBD1 (7 bases). From germline, CDR1 is DFQATT and CDR2 SNEGSKA (reference sequence). V gave up 3 bases and J gave up 2 bases, with 14 bases separating them. This CDR3 has 14 residues. The CDR3 loop is CSASGAGGTYEQYF. CDR3 coding DNA: TGCAGTGCTAGTGGGGCAGGGGGGACCTACGAGCAGTACTTC.

There are a few counts of this clonotype. The gene calls are TRBV12-3 or TRBV12-4 and TRBJ1-5; the D is unclear. Trimming pared 7 bases from V and 11 bases from J, leaving 21 bases between. The CDR3 consists of 14 residues. CDR3 residues: CASTQETSRVAQHF. The CDR3 DNA sequence: TGTGCCAGCACCCAAGAGACTTCCCGCGTGGCCCAGCATTTT.

The chain uses TRBV18 and TRBJ1-2; D gene uncertain. V dropped 3 bases and J dropped 6 bases, with 14 bases sitting between them. The CDR3 runs to 14 residues. CDR1 is KGHSH and CDR2 is LQKENI in the germline V gene. This chain's CDR3 is CASSPTTKEHGYTF. The CDR3 region has the DNA TGTGCCAGCTCACCGACTACGAAGGAGCATGGCTACACCTTC.

The chain is built from TRBV7-2 and TRBJ2-1; perhaps D is TRBD1 or TRBD2 (5 bases each). This CDR3 comprises 16 residues. Germline lookup yields CDR1 SGHTA and CDR2 FQGNSA. V dropped 1 base and J dropped 7 bases, with 17 bases sitting between them. The CDR3 protein is CASSLVGRGPWNEQFF. CDR3 sequence (DNA): TGTGCCAGCAGCTTAGTGGGACGGGGACCATGGAATGAGCAGTTCTTC.

V gene TRBV6-5 combines with J gene TRBJ2-7; no firm D call. V lost 4 bases and J 3 bases, leaving 16 bases between the germline ends. The V gene's germline CDR1 is MNHEY and CDR2 SVGAGI. CDR3 length: 15 residues. CDR3: CASSSIRVTRYEQYF. In nucleotides, the CDR3 is TGTGCCAGCAGTTCGATCCGGGTTACACGCTACGAGCAGTACTTC.

The chain recombines TRBV7-9 with TRBJ2-1; no definite D call. The ends were cut back, 1 base at V and 15 bases at J, with 16 bases in the middle. CDR3 length: 13 amino acids. CDR1 and CDR2 (germline): SEHNR, FQNEAQ (reference sequence). CDR3 sequence: CASSLVGVATPFF. For the CDR3, the DNA is TGTGCCAGCAGCTTAGTTGGCGTCGCGACACCGTTCTTC.

Of note for this clonotype: Possible read error: a much larger clone is one base away. The rearrangement uses TRBV7-3 and TRBJ2-1, with 11 bases aligning to TRBD2. The CDR3 is made up of 15 amino acids. From germline, CDR1 is SGHTA and CDR2 FQGTGA. CDR3 coding DNA: TGTGTCAGCAGCTTCGGGGGACTAGCGGCTAATGAGCAGTTCTTC. Its translation: CVSSFGGLAANEQFF. The entire variable domain, with the rest obtained from reference TRBV7-3 and TRBJ2-1, is as follows: GAGVSQTPSNKVTEKGKYVELRCDPISGHTALYWYRQSLGQGPEFLIYFQGTGAADDSGLPNDRFFAVRPEGSVSTLKIQRTERGDSAVYLCVSSFGGLAANEQFFGPGTRLTVL.

This clonotype occurred many times. V usage is TRBV9 and J usage is TRBJ2-7, with 7 bases aligning to TRBD2. The CDR3 spans 15 residues. Germline lookup yields CDR1 SGDLS and CDR2 YYNGEE. V trimming: 0 bases; J trimming: 0 bases; junction bases outside the gene matches: 3. DNA of the CDR3: TGTGCCAGCAGCGTAGATCCTAGCGGCTCCTACGAGCAGTACTTC. Its protein is CASSVDPSGSYEQYF.

The rearrangement links TRBV5-6 to TRBJ2-4; 7 positions agree with TRBD1. The trim removed 3 bases at V and 6 bases at J, leaving 6 bases unmatched. CDR3 length: 14 residues. Germline CDR1 is SGHDT and CDR2 is YYEEEE. The DNA for the CDR3 is TGTGCCAGCAGCTCCGACAGGGTTATAAACATTCAGTACTTC. Its translation is CASSSDRVINIQYF. Full variable domain (missing parts from reference TRBV5-6 and TRBJ2-4): DAGVTQSPTHLIKTRGQQVTLRCSPKSGHDTVSWYQQALGQGPQFIFQYYEEEERQRGNFPDRFSGHQFPNYSSELNVNALLLGDSALYLCASSSDRVINIQYFGAGTRLSVL.

The table lists this clonotype with a few counts. The chain joins TRBV5-6 to TRBJ1-2; D is ambiguous. The CDR3 sequence is 16 residues long. The V end was cut by 4 bases, the J end by 2 bases, with 18 bases between. In germline, CDR1 is SGHDT, CDR2 YYEEEE. The CDR3 region has the DNA TGTGCCAGCAGCCTGAGTGCGAAATGGGAGAACTATGGCTACACCTTC. Translating gives CASSLSAKWENYGYTF.

This clonotype was seen a handful of times. V is TRBV12-5 and J is TRBJ1-2, with D perhaps TRBD1 (5 bases). The CDR3 loop spans 12 amino acids. Germline CDR1 reads LGHNT; CDR2 reads FRNRAP. Between the trimmed V and J ends, which lost 5 bases and 6 bases, there was a span of 10 bases. The CDR3 loop is CASGRDLDGYTF. The DNA of the CDR3 is TGTGCTAGTGGTAGGGACCTAGATGGCTACACCTTC.

This clonotype was observed a handful of times. The chain has TRBV5-1 and TRBJ1-3; D is perhaps TRBD1 (5 bases). The CDR3 runs to 15 residues. CDR1 SGHRS and CDR2 YFSETQ come from the germline V gene. V was clipped by 4 bases and J by 0 bases, with 11 bases between them. This CDR3 reads CASSLPTDSGNTIYF. CDR3 nucleotides: TGCGCCAGCAGCCTCCCGACAGACTCTGGAAACACCATATATTTT.

This clonotype was seen only a few times. The rearrangement joins TRBV5-1 to TRBJ2-1; unclear D gene. Germline lookup yields CDR1 SGHRS and CDR2 YFSETQ. The CDR3 covers 11 residues. V dropped 1 base and J dropped 10 bases, with 6 bases sitting between them. CDR3 in DNA: TGCGCCAGCAGCTTGTTTCTAGAGCAGTTCTTC. Protein: CASSLFLEQFF.

In its sample, this clonotype was seen many times. The rearrangement links TRBV12-3 or TRBV12-4 to TRBJ1-2; possibly TRBD1 for D (5 bases). The CDR3 has 13 amino acids. Trimming took off 2 bases at V and 7 bases at J, with 11 bases between the two ends. This chain's CDR3 is CASSLIQGGGYTF. The DNA for the CDR3 is TGTGCCAGCAGTTTAATCCAGGGAGGTGGCTACACCTTC.

In this sample, this clonotype turned up many times. V usage is TRBV6-5 and J usage is TRBJ2-7; a weak D match, TRBD1 (6 bases). This CDR3 comprises 15 residues. Germline V gene sequence: CDR1 MNHEY, CDR2 SVGAGI. Trimming shortened V by 0 bases and J by 4 bases, and 13 bases separated the two germline ends. The CDR3 DNA is TGTGCCAGCAGTTACTCGGGGGCACAGCCTTACGAGCAGTACTTC. Encoded protein: CASSYSGAQPYEQYF.

V and J are TRBV7-2 and TRBJ2-1; 8 nucleotides align to TRBD2. Germline V gene lookup returns CDR1 SGHTA and CDR2 FQGNSA. The CDR3 length is 14 residues. With 5 bases clipped from V and 6 bases from J, the junction kept 6 bases outside the gene matches. The CDR3 coding sequence is TGTGCCAGCAGCCGGGGGGGGAACCTCAATGAGCAGTTCTTC. Amino acids: CASSRGGNLNEQFF.

The sample holds a few counts of this clonotype. The V and J genes are TRBV29-1 and TRBJ1-4, with TRBD1 matching over 9 bases. The CDR3 loop spans 14 amino acids. CDR1 and CDR2 (germline): SQVTM, ANQGSEA. Trimming removed 4 bases from V and 7 bases from J; junction bases left unmatched: 7. The CDR3 loop is CSVARDRVTEKLFF. The CDR3 bases are TGCAGCGTTGCCAGGGACAGGGTTACTGAAAAACTGTTTTTT.

In its sample, this clonotype was seen many times. The chain combines TRBV7-2 with TRBJ2-3; D is unresolved. Trimming took 1 base from V and 0 from J, leaving 5 bases between them. The germline gives CDR1 SGHTA, CDR2 FQGNSA. The CDR3 runs 14 residues. The CDR3 coding sequence is TGTGCCAGCAGCTTAGTTCGGAGCACAGATACGCAGTATTTT. It yields the protein CASSLVRSTDTQYF.

CDR3 DNA: TGTGCCAGCAGACCGCGGTGGGATCTAGCGGTCTACAATGAGCAGTTCTTC. Residues: CASRPRWDLAVYNEQFF. This chain connects TRBV6-5 to TRBJ2-1; 7 bases are a match to TRBD2. The CDR3 covers 17 residues. From germline, CDR1 is MNHEY and CDR2 SVGAGI. J lost 3 bases, V lost 6 bases, and 14 bases had no gene match.

This clonotype was picked up many times. The chain links TRBV7-2 to TRBJ1-5, with 9 nucleotides matching TRBD1. V lost 5 bases, J lost 7 bases, and 6 bases stayed unmatched. The CDR3 contains 14 residues. Germline-derived CDR1 and CDR2 are SGHTA and FQGNSA. The CDR3 here is CASSQDRGIQPQHF. As DNA, the CDR3 is TGTGCCAGCAGCCAGGACAGGGGTATCCAGCCCCAGCATTTT.

Ten or more counts support this clonotype. The chain employs TRBV7-7 and TRBJ2-5, with 10 bases identical to TRBD2. The CDR3 runs 16 residues. From germline, CDR1 is SSHAT and CDR2 FNYEAQ (reference sequence). J was trimmed by 5 bases and V by 0 bases; bases with no gene match: 6. CDR3 sequence reads: CASSLAWTSGRETQYF. CDR3 nucleotide sequence: TGTGCCAGCAGCTTAGCATGGACTAGCGGTCGGGAGACCCAGTACTTC.

This clonotype was seen many times. CDR3 bases: TGTGCCAGCAGCCTCACTTCAACTAATGAAAAACTGTTTTTT. Its protein product is CASSLTSTNEKLFF. V usage is TRBV7-2 and J usage is TRBJ1-4; no clear D. This CDR3 comprises 14 residues. Trimming stripped 5 bases from V and 0 bases from J, with 7 bases between. The germline V gene encodes CDR1 SGHTA and CDR2 FQGNSA.

This clonotype was found a few times. This rearrangement joins TRBV4-3 to TRBJ2-2; D is possibly TRBD2 (6 bases). CDR1 and CDR2 (germline): LGHNA, YSLEER. V was pared by 3 bases and J by 3 bases, with 14 bases between. This CDR3 spans 16 amino acids. The CDR3 is CASSQAPWGDTGELFF. CDR3 DNA: TGCGCCAGCAGCCAGGCGCCCTGGGGGGACACCGGGGAGCTGTTTTTT.

The CDR3 here is CASSFQPSGTGSGNTIYF. The CDR3 DNA reads as TGCGCCAGCAGCTTTCAACCTTCCGGGACAGGCTCTGGAAACACCATATATTTT. This chain links TRBV5-1 with TRBJ1-3, with 8 bases identical to TRBD1. Germline trimming cut 2 bases from V and 0 bases from J; bases unmatched to any gene: 10. The CDR3 contains 18 residues. Per germline, CDR1 SGHRS and CDR2 YFSETQ.